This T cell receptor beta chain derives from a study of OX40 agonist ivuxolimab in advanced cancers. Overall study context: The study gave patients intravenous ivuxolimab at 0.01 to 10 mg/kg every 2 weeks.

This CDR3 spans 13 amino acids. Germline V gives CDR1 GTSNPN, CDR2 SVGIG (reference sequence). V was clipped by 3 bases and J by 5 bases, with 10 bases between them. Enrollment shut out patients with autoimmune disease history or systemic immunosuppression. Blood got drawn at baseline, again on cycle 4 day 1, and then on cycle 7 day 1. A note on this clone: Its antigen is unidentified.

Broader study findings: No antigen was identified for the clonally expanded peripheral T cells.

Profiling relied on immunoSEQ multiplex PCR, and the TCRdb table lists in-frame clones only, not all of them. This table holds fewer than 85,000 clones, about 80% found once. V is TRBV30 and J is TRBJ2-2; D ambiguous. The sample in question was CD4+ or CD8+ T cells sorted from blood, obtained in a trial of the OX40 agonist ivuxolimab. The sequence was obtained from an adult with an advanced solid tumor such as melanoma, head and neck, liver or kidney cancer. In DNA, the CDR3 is TGTGCCTGGAGCGTGACCCCGACCGGGGAGCTGTTTTTT. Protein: CAWSVTPTGELFF.